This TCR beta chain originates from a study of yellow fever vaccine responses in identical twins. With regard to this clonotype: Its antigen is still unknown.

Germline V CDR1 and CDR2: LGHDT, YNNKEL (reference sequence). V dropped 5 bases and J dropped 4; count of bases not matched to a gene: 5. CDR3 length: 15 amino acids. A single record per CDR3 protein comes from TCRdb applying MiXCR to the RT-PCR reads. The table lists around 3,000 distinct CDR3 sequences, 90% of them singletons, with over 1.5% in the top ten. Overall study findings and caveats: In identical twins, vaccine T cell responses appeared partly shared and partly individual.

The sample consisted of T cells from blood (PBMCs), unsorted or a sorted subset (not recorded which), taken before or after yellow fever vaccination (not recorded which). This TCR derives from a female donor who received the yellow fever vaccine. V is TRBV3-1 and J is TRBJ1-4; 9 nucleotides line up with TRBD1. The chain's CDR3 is CASSSGQGHNEKLFF. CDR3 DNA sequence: TGTGCCAGCAGCTCGGGACAGGGACATAATGAAAAACTGTTTTTT.